The 19 T cell receptor beta chains below were found in one sample sequenced in a study of cytomegalovirus exposure and HLA in healthy donors. PCR was performed using 60 Vbeta and 13 Jbeta primers. The repertoire was sequenced with immunoSEQ multiplex PCR; TCRdb's copy has only in-frame clones and lacks some. The sample shows about 100,000 clones, around 85% of them seen only once. The sequenced sample was PBMCs. Source of these receptors: a man younger than 45 in good health and CMV-seronegative.

The chain uses TRBV21-1 and TRBJ1-5; TRBD1 was called by the table and not checked on the DNA. TRBV21-1 is deemed a pseudogene. The CDR3 has 13 residues. The CDR3 region has the DNA TGTGCCAGCACTTACAGGGTGGTTCAGCCCCAGCATTTT. Translating it yields CASTYRVVQPQHF.

This chain joins TRBV19 and TRBJ1-2; D unclear. The germline CDR1 and CDR2 sequences are LNHDA and SQIVND (reference sequence). The CDR3 is 12 amino acids. The V end lost 6 bases, the J end lost 6 bases, and 11 bases lay between the germline ends. The CDR3 DNA is TGTGCCAGTAGGGAGTGGAGGAATGGCTACACCTTC. It encodes CASREWRNGYTF.

The chain couples TRBV5-5 to TRBJ2-5, with a possible D match to TRBD1 (6 bases). The CDR3 consists of 13 residues. The germline gives CDR1 SGHKS, CDR2 YYEKEE (reference sequence). Trimming took off 3 bases at V and 5 bases at J, with 11 bases between the two ends. Here the CDR3 reads CASSWSRGETQYF. CDR3 coding DNA: TGTGCCAGCAGCTGGAGTAGGGGGGAGACCCAGTACTTC.

The chain joins TRBV27 to TRBJ2-1, with 8 bases that match TRBD1. The CDR3 runs 15 residues. V lost 5 bases to trimming and J lost 0 bases; unmatched junction nucleotides: 3. The germline V gene encodes CDR1 MNHEY and CDR2 SMNVEV (reference sequence). The CDR3 DNA is TGTGCCAGCAGTCTCGGGACAGGCTCCTACAATGAGCAGTTCTTC. This sequence encodes CASSLGTGSYNEQFF.

This clone has just one count. V usage is TRBV28 and J usage is TRBJ1-5; weak D call: TRBD1 (6 bases). This CDR3 has 15 residues. The germline V gene encodes CDR1 MDHEN and CDR2 SYDVKM. The V gene lost 8 bases and the J gene lost 6 bases, with 20 bases spanning the gap. DNA of the CDR3: TGTGCCAGCCGAGCGCCATACAGGGTTAGTCAGCCCCAGCATTTT. Translating gives CASRAPYRVSQPQHF.

The V and J genes are TRBV7-9 and TRBJ2-5, with D perhaps matching TRBD1 (7 bases). Trimming took 9 bases from V and 4 from J, leaving 18 bases between them. Germline loops: CDR1 SEHNR, CDR2 FQNEAQ (reference sequence). The CDR3 is made up of 14 amino acids. The CDR3 loop is CASSQGGPRETQYF. CDR3 in DNA: TGTGCCAGTAGTCAGGGGGGACCCCGAGAGACCCAGTACTTC.

The chain is built from TRBV9 and TRBJ2-7; possibly TRBD1 for D (6 bases). This CDR3 spans 14 amino acids. V lost 4 bases to trimming and J lost 2 bases, with 13 bases between them. CDR1 is SGDLS and CDR2 is YYNGEE in the germline V gene. The DNA of the CDR3 is TGTGCCAGCAGCTCGGGGACACCCGCCTACGAGCAGTACTTC. Protein: CASSSGTPAYEQYF.

The V and J genes are TRBV7-3 and TRBJ2-3; TRBD2 agrees at 9 bases. Germline values: CDR1 SGHTA, CDR2 FQGTGA. The ends lost 2 bases at V and 4 bases at J; junction bases unmatched: 4. This CDR3 is 15 amino acids long. The CDR3: CASSLSGGGADTQYF. CDR3 sequence (DNA): TGTGCCAGCAGCTTATCAGGCGGGGGGGCAGATACGCAGTATTTT.

The V gene is TRBV4-1, the J gene TRBJ2-4, with TRBD1 matching 7 bases. The CDR3 extends over 15 amino acids. V lost 0 bases to trimming and J lost 8 bases; unmatched junction nucleotides: 7. Germline V gives CDR1 MGHRA, CDR2 YSYEKL. In DNA form, the CDR3 reads TGCGCCAGCAGCCAAGATTTGACAGGGCTAGACATTCAGTACTTC. Translation gives CASSQDLTGLDIQYF.

This chain uses TRBV6-1 with TRBJ1-2, with 8 positions matching TRBD1. Germline CDR1 reads MNHNS; CDR2 reads SASEGT. V was clipped by 3 bases and J by 7 bases; unmatched bases: 7. This CDR3 has 14 residues. CDR3 coding DNA: TGTGCCAGCAGTGACCGGACAGGGTGGTCTGGCTACACCTTC. Translating gives CASSDRTGWSGYTF.

This rearrangement joins TRBV7-3 to TRBJ2-3; TRBD1 might be the D (6 bases). The CDR3 loop spans 15 amino acids. Trimming stripped 5 bases from V and 0 bases from J, with 12 bases between. Per germline, CDR1 SGHTA and CDR2 FQGTGA. The CDR3 loop reads CASSPPGHSTDTQYF. In DNA, the CDR3 is TGTGCCAGCAGCCCGCCGGGACACAGCACAGATACGCAGTATTTT.

This clone showed up just a few times. This rearrangement joins TRBV5-6 to TRBJ2-7; 9 bases map to TRBD1. The length of the CDR3 is 14 residues. V shed 6 bases and J 4 bases; nucleotides not matched to a gene: 8. CDR1 is SGHDT, CDR2 YYEEEE, per germline. CDR3 in amino acids: CASTPGTGWYEQYF. The CDR3 bases are TGTGCCAGCACCCCCGGGACAGGGTGGTACGAGCAGTACTTC.

The chain combines TRBV7-2 with TRBJ2-7; 7 bases are shared with TRBD1. Germline loops: CDR1 SGHTA, CDR2 FQGNSA. The CDR3 covers 13 residues. With 5 bases clipped from V and 7 bases from J, the junction kept 8 bases outside the gene matches. The DNA for the CDR3 is TGTGCCAGCAGCCGAACGACAGGGTATGAGCAGTACTTC. This translates into CASSRTTGYEQYF.

The chain has TRBV4-1 and TRBJ1-2, with D unresolved. The CDR3 runs 14 residues. Trimming removed 1 base from V and 0 bases from J, with 6 bases in between. Germline V gene sequence: CDR1 MGHRA, CDR2 YSYEKL. Here the CDR3 DNA reads TGCGCCAGCAGCCAAGTTTTAGCTAACTATGGCTACACCTTC. This translates into CASSQVLANYGYTF.

This clone was detected only once. The chain employs TRBV7-7 and TRBJ2-2; D is possibly TRBD1 (5 bases). Germline V gene data show CDR1 as SSHAT and CDR2 as FNYEAQ (reference sequence). The CDR3 runs to 14 residues. V lost 3 bases and J lost 4, with 9 bases in between. CDR3 in DNA: TGTGCCAGCAGCTTCAGGGATTTCACCGGGGAGCTGTTTTTT. This gives the protein CASSFRDFTGELFF.

The genes are TRBV9 and TRBJ1-1, with TRBD1 as a possible D gene (6 bases). The germline V gene encodes CDR1 SGDLS and CDR2 YYNGEE. CDR3 length: 14 amino acids. Trimming left V 4 bases short and J 1 base short, with 11 bases between. The CDR3 bases are TGTGCCAGCAGCCCCGACAGGACGAACACTGAAGCTTTCTTT. Translated: CASSPDRTNTEAFF.

The chain links TRBV4-3 to TRBJ2-7, with 7 bases lining up with TRBD2. Germline V gene sequence: CDR1 LGHNA, CDR2 YSLEER. V was clipped by 0 bases and J by 3 bases; unmatched bases: 8. The CDR3 consists of 16 residues. CDR3 in amino acids: CASSQDGEGVNYEQYF. The CDR3 DNA sequence: TGCGCCAGCAGCCAAGATGGGGAGGGAGTTAACTACGAGCAGTACTTC.

The chain joins TRBV5-6 to TRBJ1-1, with 8 bases fitting TRBD1. With V trimmed by 1 base and J by 1 base, 3 bases remained unmatched. CDR1 is SGHDT, CDR2 YYEEEE, per germline. This CDR3 has 15 residues. The CDR3 sequence is CASSLYDRGNTEAFF. The CDR3 region has the DNA TGTGCCAGCAGCTTGTACGACAGGGGGAACACTGAAGCTTTCTTT.

This clone appeared a single time. J is TRBJ2-3 and V is TRBV28, with a weak D call TRBD2 (6 bases). From germline, CDR1 is MDHEN and CDR2 SYDVKM. Trimming took off 7 bases at V and 2 bases at J, with 13 bases between the two ends. This CDR3 is built from 14 residues. The CDR3 here is CASTGGDPTDTQYF. The CDR3 DNA sequence: TGTGCCAGCACGGGCGGGGATCCCACAGATACGCAGTATTTT.